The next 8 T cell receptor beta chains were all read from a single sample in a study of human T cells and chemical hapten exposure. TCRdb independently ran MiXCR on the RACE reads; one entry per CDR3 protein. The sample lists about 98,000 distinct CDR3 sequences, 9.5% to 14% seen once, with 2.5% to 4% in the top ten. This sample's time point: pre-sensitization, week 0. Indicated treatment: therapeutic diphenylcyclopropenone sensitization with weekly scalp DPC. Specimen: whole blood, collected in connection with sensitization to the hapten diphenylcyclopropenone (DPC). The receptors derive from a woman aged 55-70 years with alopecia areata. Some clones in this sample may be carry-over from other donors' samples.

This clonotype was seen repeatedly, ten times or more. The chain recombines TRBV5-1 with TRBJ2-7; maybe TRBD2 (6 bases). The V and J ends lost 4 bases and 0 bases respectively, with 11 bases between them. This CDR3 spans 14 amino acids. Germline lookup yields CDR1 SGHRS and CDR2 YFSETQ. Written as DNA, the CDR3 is TGCGCCAGCAGCGAGGAGGGAAGCTCCTACGAGCAGTACTTC. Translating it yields CASSEEGSSYEQYF.

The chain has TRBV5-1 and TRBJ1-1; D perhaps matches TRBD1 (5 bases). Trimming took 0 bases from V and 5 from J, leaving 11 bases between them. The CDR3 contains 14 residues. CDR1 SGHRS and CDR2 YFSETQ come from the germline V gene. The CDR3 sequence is CASSLGGGTTEAFF. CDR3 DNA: TGCGCCAGCAGCTTGGGCGGGGGTACGACTGAAGCTTTCTTT.

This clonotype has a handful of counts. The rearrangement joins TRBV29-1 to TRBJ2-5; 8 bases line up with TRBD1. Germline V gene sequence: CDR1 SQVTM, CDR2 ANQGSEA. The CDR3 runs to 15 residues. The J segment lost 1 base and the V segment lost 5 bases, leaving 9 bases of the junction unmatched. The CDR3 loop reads CSVPPGTGPQETQYF. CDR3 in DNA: TGCAGCGTTCCTCCCGGGACAGGCCCCCAAGAGACCCAGTACTTC.

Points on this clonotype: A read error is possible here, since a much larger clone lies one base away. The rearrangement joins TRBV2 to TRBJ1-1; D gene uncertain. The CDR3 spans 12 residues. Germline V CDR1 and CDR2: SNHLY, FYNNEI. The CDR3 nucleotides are TGTGCCAGCAGTGGACATCGGACTGAACCTTTCTTT. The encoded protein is CASSGHRTEPFF. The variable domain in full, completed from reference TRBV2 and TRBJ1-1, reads EPEVTQTPSHQVTQMGQEVILRCVPISNHLYFYWYRQILGQKVEFLVSFYNNEISEKSEIFDDQFSVERPDGSNFTLKIRSTKLEDSAMYFCASSGHRTEPFFGQGTRLTVV.

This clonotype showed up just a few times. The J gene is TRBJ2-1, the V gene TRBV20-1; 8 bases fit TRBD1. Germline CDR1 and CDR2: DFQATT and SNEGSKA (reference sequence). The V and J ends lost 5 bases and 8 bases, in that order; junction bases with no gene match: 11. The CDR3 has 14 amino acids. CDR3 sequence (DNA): TGCAGTGCTCAAGGGACAGGAGGGGGCGATGAGCAGTTCTTC. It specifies CSAQGTGGGDEQFF.

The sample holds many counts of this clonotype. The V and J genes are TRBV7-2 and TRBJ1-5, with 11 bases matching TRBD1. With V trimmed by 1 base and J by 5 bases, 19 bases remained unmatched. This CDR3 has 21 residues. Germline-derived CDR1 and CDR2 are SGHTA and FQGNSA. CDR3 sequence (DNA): TGTGCCAGCAGCTTAGTCGGACAGGGGGCTGCCTATCGGGCTGCCTATCAGCCCCAGCATTTT. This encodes CASSLVGQGAAYRAAYQPQHF.

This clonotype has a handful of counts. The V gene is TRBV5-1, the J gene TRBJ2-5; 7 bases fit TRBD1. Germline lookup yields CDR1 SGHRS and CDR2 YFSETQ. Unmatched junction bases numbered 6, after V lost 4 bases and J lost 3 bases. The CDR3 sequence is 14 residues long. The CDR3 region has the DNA TGCGCCAGCAGCCACGGGACAGTCAAAGAGACCCAGTACTTC. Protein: CASSHGTVKETQYF.

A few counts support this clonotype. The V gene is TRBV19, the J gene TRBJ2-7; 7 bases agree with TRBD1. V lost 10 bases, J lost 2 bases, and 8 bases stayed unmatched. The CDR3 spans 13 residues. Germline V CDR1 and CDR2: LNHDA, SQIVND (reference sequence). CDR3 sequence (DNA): TGTGCCACGAGGGGGCTACTTACCTACGAGCAGTACTTC. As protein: CATRGLLTYEQYF.